Listed here are 29 T cell receptor beta chains from one sample, sequenced in a study of blood T cell repertoires in COVID-19. TCRdb's table, derived via immunoSEQ multiplex PCR, lists solely in-frame clones and lacks some. Here the sample spans about 260,000 clones, about 83% being singletons. Sequenced material: peripheral blood. These receptors all stem from a woman in her forties who had recovered from COVID-19.

There are a few counts of this clone. The chain uses TRBV28 and TRBJ1-5; 7 bases are shared with TRBD1. The CDR3 is 16 amino acids. Trimming removed 3 bases from V and 1 base from J; junction bases left unmatched: 6. Germline V gives CDR1 MDHEN, CDR2 SYDVKM. The CDR3 DNA reads TGTGCCAGCAGTTTGGGGACAGTTCTAAGCAATCAGCCCCAGCATTTT. This gives the protein CASSLGTVLSNQPQHF.

The V and J genes are TRBV10-3 and TRBJ1-5; D is possibly TRBD1 (5 bases). CDR3 size: 14 residues. The V gene's germline CDR1 is ENHRY and CDR2 SYGVKD. Trimming removed 4 bases at V and 1 base at J, with 8 bases between. The CDR3, as DNA: TGTGCCATCAGTGGACAGTTGAGCAATCAGCCCCAGCATTTT. This translates into CAISGQLSNQPQHF.

In this sample, this clone turned up a few times. The V and J genes are TRBV4-1 and TRBJ2-2; TRBD2 is a possible D gene (5 bases). CDR1 MGHRA and CDR2 YSYEKL come from the germline V gene. This CDR3 comprises 13 residues. V lost 10 bases to trimming and J lost 1 base, with 10 bases between them. CDR3 in amino acids: CATADQNTGELFF. For the CDR3, the DNA is TGCGCCACAGCGGACCAGAACACCGGGGAGCTGTTTTTT.

The V call is TRBV29-1, the J call TRBJ2-3, with 8 bases aligning to TRBD2. The V segment lost 3 bases and the J segment 4 bases; nucleotides outside the gene matches: 6. Germline CDR1 and CDR2: SQVTM and ANQGSEA. CDR3 length: 14 amino acids. The CDR3: CSVDPGGGSDTQYF. The CDR3 nucleotides read TGCAGCGTTGACCCCGGGGGGGGATCAGATACGCAGTATTTT.

This clone has a handful of counts. The J gene is TRBJ1-2, the V gene TRBV6-6; D remains unclear. The ends were cut back, 6 bases at V and 4 bases at J, with 15 bases in the middle. The CDR3 has 14 residues. Germline CDR1 and CDR2: MNHNY and SVGAGI (reference sequence). CDR3 sequence reads: CASSLSRSLYGYTF. As DNA, the CDR3 is TGTGCCAGCAGCCTATCCCGTTCACTCTATGGCTACACCTTC.

The V call is TRBV2, the J call TRBJ1-1; D not certain. With 1 base removed from V and 8 bases from J, the gap between germline ends came to 8 bases. CDR3 size: 12 residues. The germline V gene encodes CDR1 SNHLY and CDR2 FYNNEI. The CDR3 DNA reads TGTGCCAGCAGTGAAGTGATACAGGAAGCTTTCTTT. It specifies CASSEVIQEAFF.

This rearrangement joins TRBV4-1 to TRBJ2-1; a possible D gene is TRBD1 (6 bases). Trimming stripped 4 bases from V and 3 bases from J, with 16 bases between. Per the germline V gene, CDR1 is MGHRA and CDR2 is YSYEKL. The CDR3 has 16 residues. The CDR3 protein is CASSLRSGASYNEQFF. In DNA, the CDR3 is TGCGCCAGCAGCCTCCGGTCAGGGGCTAGCTACAATGAGCAGTTCTTC.

As for this clone: The junction and the germline gene differ at one end; a read error may be behind it. The V and J genes are TRBV5-4 and TRBJ2-3; 8 bases match TRBD2. This CDR3 region has 12 residues. Germline assignment: CDR1 SGHNT and CDR2 YYREEE (reference sequence). The CDR3 region is CASSLIGGDRRF. The CDR3 bases are TGTGCCAGCAGCTTGATCGGGGGGGACCGTCGTTTT. The full variable domain, in which reference TRBV5-4 and TRBJ2-3 provide the parts outside the CDR3, is ETGVTQSPTHLIKTRGQQVTLRCSSQSGHNTVSWYQQALGQGPQFIFQYYREEENGRGNFPPRFSGLQFPNYSSELNVNALELDDSALYLCASSLIGGDRRFGPGTRLTVL.

This chain links TRBV5-1 with TRBJ1-6; D is possibly TRBD1 (6 bases). V dropped 5 bases and J dropped 4 bases, with 22 bases sitting between them. The CDR3 is made up of 18 amino acids. Germline-derived CDR1 and CDR2 are SGHRS and YFSETQ. The CDR3 nucleotides are TGCGCCAGCAGAGCGACAGGACAAGGGTTGGGATATAATTCACCCCTCCACTTT. The encoded protein is CASRATGQGLGYNSPLHF.

This clone was detected only once. J is TRBJ1-6 and V is TRBV18; TRBD1 might be the D (5 bases). CDR1 and CDR2 from the germline V gene are KGHSH and LQKENI. The CDR3 extends over 16 amino acids. The V gene lost 3 bases and the J gene lost 9 bases, with 18 bases spanning the gap. The CDR3 sequence is CASSPRGLSGGSPLHF. CDR3 bases: TGTGCCAGCTCACCCCGGGGACTTTCTGGTGGTTCACCCCTCCACTTT.

This chain joins TRBV2 and TRBJ1-3; D is undetermined. Trimming pared 10 bases from V and 0 bases from J, leaving 10 bases between. The CDR3 has 13 amino acids. Germline V lookup: CDR1 SNHLY, CDR2 FYNNEI. This CDR3 is CAIDRSSGNTIYF. CDR3 DNA sequence: TGTGCCATCGACCGGAGCTCTGGAAACACCATATATTTT. Filled out from reference TRBV2 and TRBJ1-3, the complete variable domain reads EPEVTQTPSHQVTQMGQEVILRCVPISNHLYFYWYRQILGQKVEFLVSFYNNEISEKSEIFDDQFSVERPDGSNFTLKIRSTKLEDSAMYFCAIDRSSGNTIYFGEGSWLTVV.

The V and J genes are TRBV18 and TRBJ1-6; D unresolved. The germline V gene has CDR1 KGHSH and CDR2 LQKENI. The length of the CDR3 is 12 residues. The ends were cut back, 3 bases at V and 13 bases at J, with 10 bases in the middle. The CDR3 region has the DNA TGTGCCAGCTCACCGGGAGATGGTCCCCTCCACTTT. Amino acid sequence: CASSPGDGPLHF. Drawing the rest from reference TRBV18 and TRBJ1-6, the complete variable domain is NAGVMQNPRHLVRRRGQEARLRCSPMKGHSHVYWYRQLPEEGLKFMVYLQKENIIDESGMPKERFSAEFPKEGPSILRIQQVVRGDSAAYFCASSPGDGPLHFGNGTRLTVT.

V and J are TRBV28 and TRBJ2-3; 9 positions agree with TRBD2. Per the germline V gene, CDR1 is MDHEN and CDR2 is SYDVKM. The ends lost 5 bases at V and 2 bases at J; junction bases unmatched: 8. This CDR3 contains 16 residues. CDR3 amino acids: CASSPYSGGFTDTQYF. CDR3 bases: TGTGCCAGCAGTCCATATAGCGGGGGCTTCACAGATACGCAGTATTTT.

J is TRBJ1-3 and V is TRBV6-4; the D is unclear. Germline CDR1 is MRHNA and CDR2 is SNTAGT. Trimming stripped 1 base from V and 3 bases from J, with 19 bases between. The CDR3 has 18 amino acids. CDR3 nucleotides: TGTGCCAGCAGTGACTTTGGTATATTGGAGGTAGGTGGAAACACCATATATTTT. It codes for CASSDFGILEVGGNTIYF.

This chain connects TRBV29-1 to TRBJ2-5; perhaps TRBD2 as D (6 bases). V was pared by 7 bases and J by 5 bases, with 23 bases between. The length of the CDR3 is 15 residues. Per germline, CDR1 SQVTM and CDR2 ANQGSEA. The CDR3 loop reads CSAYHGFGGLETQYF. The DNA for the CDR3 is TGCAGCGCCTACCACGGCTTCGGGGGTCTGGAGACCCAGTACTTC.

This clone appeared many times. The rearrangement links TRBV5-4 to TRBJ2-7, with 11 positions matching TRBD2. The CDR3 consists of 13 residues. The ends lost 8 bases at V and 7 bases at J; junction bases unmatched: 8. CDR1 and CDR2 from the germline V gene are SGHNT and YYREEE (reference sequence). CDR3 DNA: TGTGCCAGTAGTAGCGGGGGGGACTGGGAGCAGTACTTC. Translating gives CASSSGGDWEQYF.

CDR3 DNA sequence: TGTGCCAGCAGCGGAGCACCTTACAATGAGCAGTTCTTC. Protein sequence: CASSGAPYNEQFF. This chain joins TRBV6-4 and TRBJ2-1; D uncertain. V lost 6 bases and J 4 bases, leaving 10 bases between the germline ends. The CDR3 extends over 13 amino acids. CDR1 is MRHNA, CDR2 SNTAGT, per germline.

This sequence joins TRBV10-2 and TRBJ1-2; D might be TRBD1 (5 bases). Germline V gives CDR1 WSHSY, CDR2 SAAADI. The CDR3 contains 14 residues. Trimming took off 3 bases at V and 3 bases at J, with 11 bases between the two ends. The CDR3 nucleotides read TGCGCCAGCAGTGACAGGGCTCCGTACTATGGCTACACCTTC. It yields the protein CASSDRAPYYGYTF.

The V call is TRBV7-9, the J call TRBJ1-1, with TRBD1 as a possible D gene (6 bases). Germline V gene data show CDR1 as SEHNR and CDR2 as FQNEAQ (reference sequence). Trimming stripped 4 bases from V and 1 base from J, with 13 bases between. The CDR3 has 15 residues. CDR3: CASSSRTDQNTEAFF. Written as DNA, the CDR3 is TGTGCCAGCAGCTCCCGGACAGACCAGAACACTGAAGCTTTCTTT.

The chain is built from TRBV18 and TRBJ1-6, with 9 bases that match TRBD1. The germline V gene encodes CDR1 KGHSH and CDR2 LQKENI. The CDR3 is 14 residues long. The V and J ends lost 5 bases and 8 bases, in that order; junction bases with no gene match: 4. In DNA, the CDR3 is TGTGCCAGCTCATTCAGACAGGGGGATTCACCCCTCCACTTT. It specifies CASSFRQGDSPLHF.

The V and J genes are TRBV3-1 (or the pseudogene TRBV3-2) and TRBJ2-7, with 12 bases matching TRBD2. The CDR3 totals 16 residues. Germline V gives CDR1 LGHDT, CDR2 YNNKEL (reference sequence). J gave up 2 bases and V 1 base, and 3 bases lay outside the gene matches. The chain's CDR3 is CASSQGPSGGAYEQYF. CDR3 DNA sequence: TGTGCCAGCAGCCAAGGGCCTAGCGGGGGGGCCTACGAGCAGTACTTC.

This clone was observed once. The genes are TRBV28 and TRBJ2-3; D is possibly TRBD1 (6 bases). V was cut by 7 bases and J by 5 bases, with 13 bases left in between. In germline, CDR1 is MDHEN, CDR2 SYDVKM. There are 13 residues in the CDR3. In DNA, the CDR3 is TGTGCCAGCATACCAGGGGATCAAGATACGCAGTATTTT. Protein: CASIPGDQDTQYF.

This chain uses TRBV6-4 with TRBJ2-1, with 9 bases aligning to TRBD2. Germline CDR1 is MRHNA and CDR2 is SNTAGT. The ends lost 4 bases at V and 4 bases at J; junction bases unmatched: 8. This CDR3 has 16 amino acids. The CDR3 bases are TGTGCCAGCAGTGCCGCGGGAGGGATGAATTACAATGAGCAGTTCTTC. As protein: CASSAAGGMNYNEQFF.

The chain carries TRBV7-2 and TRBJ2-1; 13 bases are shared with TRBD2. After removal of 4 bases from V and 4 bases from J, the junction contained 1 base not matched to a gene. Germline lookup yields CDR1 SGHTA and CDR2 FQGNSA. CDR3 length: 15 amino acids. The CDR3 protein is CASSWTSGGYNEQFF. DNA of the CDR3: TGTGCCAGCAGCTGGACTAGCGGGGGATACAATGAGCAGTTCTTC.

This rearrangement joins TRBV6-5 to TRBJ1-6; D not certain. The V end lost 2 bases, the J end lost 0 bases, and 8 bases lay between the germline ends. Germline V gene sequence: CDR1 MNHEY, CDR2 SVGAGI. The CDR3 is made up of 16 amino acids. For the CDR3, the DNA is TGTGCCAGCAGTTACAGCGGGGACTCCTATAATTCACCCCTCCACTTT. The encoded protein is CASSYSGDSYNSPLHF.

The V call is TRBV2, the J call TRBJ1-6, with unresolved D. V shed 6 bases and J shed 0 bases, with 9 bases lying between them. The CDR3 consists of 15 residues. In germline, CDR1 is SNHLY, CDR2 FYNNEI. CDR3 loop: CASRAQSSYNSPLHF. The DNA for the CDR3 is TGTGCCAGCAGAGCACAGAGCTCCTATAATTCACCCCTCCACTTT. Full variable domain (rest looked up from reference TRBV2 and TRBJ1-6): EPEVTQTPSHQVTQMGQEVILRCVPISNHLYFYWYRQILGQKVEFLVSFYNNEISEKSEIFDDQFSVERPDGSNFTLKIRSTKLEDSAMYFCASRAQSSYNSPLHFGNGTRLTVT.

The J gene is TRBJ2-3, the V gene TRBV4-2; 9 positions agree with TRBD2. V gave up 4 bases and J gave up 1 base; unmatched junction bases: 6. CDR1 is LGHNA, CDR2 YNFKEQ, per germline. The CDR3 sequence is 16 residues long. The CDR3 DNA follows: TGTGCCAGCAGCCTCGATCTAGCGGGGCGCACAGATACGCAGTATTTT. It yields the protein CASSLDLAGRTDTQYF.

The rearrangement joins TRBV5-4 to TRBJ2-7, with 8 bases identical to TRBD1. J was trimmed by 2 bases and V by 4 bases; bases with no gene match: 5. Germline assignment: CDR1 SGHNT and CDR2 YYREEE (reference sequence). This CDR3 spans 14 amino acids. The chain's CDR3 is CASSPGTGPYEQYF. Here the CDR3 DNA reads TGTGCCAGCAGCCCCGGGACAGGACCCTACGAGCAGTACTTC.

The chain couples TRBV19 to TRBJ1-2, with a tentative D call TRBD1 (5 bases). The CDR3 is 13 residues long. The germline CDR1 and CDR2 sequences are LNHDA and SQIVND (reference sequence). Trimming removed 6 bases from V and 5 bases from J, with 13 bases in between. CDR3 amino acids: CASRAADNYGYTF. CDR3 sequence (DNA): TGTGCCAGTAGGGCGGCGGACAATTATGGCTACACCTTC.